This TCR beta chain stems from a study of early T cells in non-severe SARS-CoV-2 infection. TCRdb independently ran MiXCR on the 5' RACE reads; one entry per CDR3 protein. The sample holds roughly 25,000 distinct CDR3 sequences, around 4% seen once. Concerning this clonotype: This may come from a read error, since a much larger clone is one base off.

The CDR3 totals 14 residues. Germline CDR1 DFQATT, CDR2 SNEGSKA (reference sequence). This clonotype was obtained from an adult who was a healthcare worker with PCR-confirmed SARS-CoV-2 infection or an uninfected control (not recorded which). This rearrangement joins TRBV20-1 to TRBJ2-3; the match to TRBD1 covers 7 bases. Sequencing was done on a sample of whole blood. Here the CDR3 reads CRAEGQYSTDTQYF. The CDR3 bases are TGCAGAGCTGAGGGACAGTATAGCACAGATACGCAGTATTTT.